This TCR beta chain was sequenced during a study of shared clonotypes between healthy human individuals. V was trimmed by 6 bases and J by 6 bases, leaving 14 bases between them. The CDR3 contains 14 residues. Germline CDR1 reads MNHEY; CDR2 reads SMNVEV (reference sequence). CD45RO+ cells plus CCR7-negative CD45RA+ TemRA cells formed CD8 memory. The data were produced by immunoSEQ multiplex PCR, yet TCRdb's version contains in-frame clones alone and is incomplete. The repertoire holds some 690,000 clones, about 90% seen once, with 34% in the top ten. This clonotype originated in a man aged 18 to 35 in good health. Some clones in this sample may be carry-over from other donors' samples. Sequencing used memory CD8+ T cells from PBMCs. Subset noted: CD45RO+ cells pooled with CCR7-negative TemRA cells. The V call is TRBV27, the J call TRBJ2-2; TRBD1 or TRBD2 may be the D gene (6 bases each). The CDR3 spells CASSPMGGPGELFF. The CDR3 DNA follows: TGTGCCAGCAGCCCCATGGGGGGCCCCGGGGAGCTGTTTTTT.